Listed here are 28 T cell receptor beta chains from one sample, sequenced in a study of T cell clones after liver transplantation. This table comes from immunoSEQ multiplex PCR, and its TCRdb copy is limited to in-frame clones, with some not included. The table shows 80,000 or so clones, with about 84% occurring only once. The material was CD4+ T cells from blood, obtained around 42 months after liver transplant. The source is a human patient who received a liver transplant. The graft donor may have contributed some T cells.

The CDR3: CASSQRSEAQYF. CDR3 nucleotides: TGTGCCAGCAGCCAAAGGTCTGAGGCCCAGTACTTC. V and J are TRBV7-2 and TRBJ2-5; no firm D call. The germline CDR1 and CDR2 sequences are SGHTA and FQGNSA. V was shortened by 5 bases and J by 9 bases, with 13 bases between the two germline ends. This CDR3 is 12 amino acids long.

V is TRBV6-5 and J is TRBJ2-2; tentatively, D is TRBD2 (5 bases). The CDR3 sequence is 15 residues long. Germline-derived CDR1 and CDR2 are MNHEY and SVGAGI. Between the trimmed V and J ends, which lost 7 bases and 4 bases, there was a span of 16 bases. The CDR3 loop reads CASTSFGLGTGELFF. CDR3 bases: TGTGCCAGCACTTCATTCGGACTGGGCACCGGGGAGCTGTTTTTT.

The CDR3 sequence: CASSPLGGGNEKLFF. CDR3 bases: TGTGCCAGCAGTCCCCTAGGAGGGGGCAATGAAAAACTGTTTTTT. J is TRBJ1-4 and V is TRBV6-1, with 7 positions matching TRBD1. Trimming cost V 5 bases and J 5 bases; bases outside gene matches: 8. Germline CDR1 and CDR2: MNHNS and SASEGT. The CDR3 spans 15 residues.

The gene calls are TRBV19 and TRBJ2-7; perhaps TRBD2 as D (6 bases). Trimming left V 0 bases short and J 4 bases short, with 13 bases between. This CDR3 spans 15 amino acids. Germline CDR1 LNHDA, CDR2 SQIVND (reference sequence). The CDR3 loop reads CASSIDFRRGYEQYF. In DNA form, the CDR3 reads TGTGCCAGTAGTATAGATTTCAGGAGGGGATACGAGCAGTACTTC.

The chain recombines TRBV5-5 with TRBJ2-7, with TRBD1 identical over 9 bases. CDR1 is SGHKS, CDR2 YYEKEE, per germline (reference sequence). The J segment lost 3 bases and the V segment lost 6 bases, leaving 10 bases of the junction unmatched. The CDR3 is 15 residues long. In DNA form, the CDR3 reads TGTGCCAGCACCCTAGGACAGGGGCTCAACTACGAGCAGTACTTC. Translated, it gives CASTLGQGLNYEQYF.

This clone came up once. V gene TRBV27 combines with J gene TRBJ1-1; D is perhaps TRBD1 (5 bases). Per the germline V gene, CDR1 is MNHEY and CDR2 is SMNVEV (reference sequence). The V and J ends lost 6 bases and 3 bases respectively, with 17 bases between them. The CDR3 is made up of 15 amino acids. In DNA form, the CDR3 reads TGTGCCAGCAGCCGGAAGTCGGGGGGTGACACTGAAGCTTTCTTT. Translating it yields CASSRKSGGDTEAFF.

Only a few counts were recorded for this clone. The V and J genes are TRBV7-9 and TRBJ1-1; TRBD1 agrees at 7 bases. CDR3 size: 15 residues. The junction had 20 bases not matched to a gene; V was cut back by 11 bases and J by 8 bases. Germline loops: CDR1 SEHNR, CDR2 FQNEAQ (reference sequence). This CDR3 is CACAGTAILSAEAFF. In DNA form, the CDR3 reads TGTGCCTGTGCCGGGACAGCCATTCTATCGGCCGAAGCTTTCTTT. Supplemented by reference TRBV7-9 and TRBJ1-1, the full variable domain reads DTGVSQNPRHKITKRGQNVTFRCDPISEHNRLYWYRQTLGQGPEFLTYFQNEAQLEKSRLLSDRFSAERPKGSFSTLEIQRTEQGDSAMYLCACAGTAILSAEAFFGQGTRLTVV.

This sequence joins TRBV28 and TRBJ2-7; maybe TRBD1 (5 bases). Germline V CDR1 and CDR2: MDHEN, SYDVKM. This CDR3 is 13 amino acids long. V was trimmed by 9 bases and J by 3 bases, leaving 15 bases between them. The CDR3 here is CASHQGRNYEQYF. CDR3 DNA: TGTGCCAGTCACCAGGGAAGGAACTACGAGCAGTACTTC.

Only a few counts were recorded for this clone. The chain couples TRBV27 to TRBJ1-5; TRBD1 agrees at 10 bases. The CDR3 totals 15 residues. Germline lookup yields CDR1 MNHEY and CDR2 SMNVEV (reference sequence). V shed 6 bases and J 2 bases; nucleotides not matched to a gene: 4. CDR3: CASRAGTGGNQPQHF. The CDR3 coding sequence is TGTGCCAGCAGAGCCGGGACAGGGGGCAATCAGCCCCAGCATTTT.

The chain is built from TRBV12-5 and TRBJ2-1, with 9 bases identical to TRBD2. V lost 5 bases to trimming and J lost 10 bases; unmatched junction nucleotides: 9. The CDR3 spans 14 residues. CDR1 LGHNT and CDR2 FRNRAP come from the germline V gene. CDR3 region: CASGGGRAAGEQFF. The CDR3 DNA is TGTGCTAGTGGTGGCGGGAGGGCCGCGGGCGAGCAGTTCTTC. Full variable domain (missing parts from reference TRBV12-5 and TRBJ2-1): DARVTQTPRHKVTEMGQEVTMRCQPILGHNTVFWYRQTMMQGLELLAYFRNRAPLDDSGMPKDRFSAEMPDATLATLKIQPSEPRDSAVYFCASGGGRAAGEQFFGPGTRLTVL.

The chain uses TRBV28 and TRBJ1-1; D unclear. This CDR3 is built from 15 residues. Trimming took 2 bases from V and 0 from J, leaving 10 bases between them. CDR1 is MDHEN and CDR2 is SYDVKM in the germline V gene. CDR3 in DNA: TGTGCCAGCAGTTTAATATTCACCTTGAACACTGAAGCTTTCTTT. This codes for CASSLIFTLNTEAFF.

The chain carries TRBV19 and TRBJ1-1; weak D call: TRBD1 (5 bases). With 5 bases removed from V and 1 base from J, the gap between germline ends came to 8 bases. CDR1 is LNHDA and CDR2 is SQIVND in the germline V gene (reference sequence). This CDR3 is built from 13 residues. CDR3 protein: CASSSGWNTEAFF. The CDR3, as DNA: TGTGCCAGTAGTTCAGGGTGGAACACTGAAGCTTTCTTT.

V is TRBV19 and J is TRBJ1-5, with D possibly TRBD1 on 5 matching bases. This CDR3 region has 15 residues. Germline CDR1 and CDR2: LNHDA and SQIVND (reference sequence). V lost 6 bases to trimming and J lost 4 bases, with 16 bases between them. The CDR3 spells CASRDGQGWNQPQHF. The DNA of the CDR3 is TGTGCCAGTAGGGACGGTCAGGGTTGGAATCAGCCCCAGCATTTT. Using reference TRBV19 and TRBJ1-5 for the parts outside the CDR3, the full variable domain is DGGITQSPKYLFRKEGQNVTLSCEQNLNHDAMYWYRQDPGQGLRLIYYSQIVNDFQKGDIAEGYSVSREKKESFPLTVTSAQKNPTAFYLCASRDGQGWNQPQHFGDGTRLSIL.

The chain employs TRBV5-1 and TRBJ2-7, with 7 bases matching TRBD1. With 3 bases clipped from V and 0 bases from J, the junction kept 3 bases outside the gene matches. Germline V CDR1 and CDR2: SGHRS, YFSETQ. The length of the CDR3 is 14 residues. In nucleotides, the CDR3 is TGCGCCAGCAGCTGGGGGACAGACTCCTACGAGCAGTACTTC. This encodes CASSWGTDSYEQYF.

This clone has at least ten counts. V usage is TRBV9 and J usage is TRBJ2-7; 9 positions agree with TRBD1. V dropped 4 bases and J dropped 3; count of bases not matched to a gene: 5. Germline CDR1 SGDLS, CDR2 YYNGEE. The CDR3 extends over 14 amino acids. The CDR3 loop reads CASSTSGQGYEQYF. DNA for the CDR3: TGTGCCAGCAGCACCTCGGGACAGGGCTACGAGCAGTACTTC.

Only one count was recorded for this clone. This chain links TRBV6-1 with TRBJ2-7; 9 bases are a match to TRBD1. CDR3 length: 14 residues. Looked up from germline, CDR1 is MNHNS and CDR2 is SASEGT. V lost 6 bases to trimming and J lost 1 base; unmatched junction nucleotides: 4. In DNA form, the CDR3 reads TGTGCCAGCAGGAGGACAGGGGATTCCTACGAGCAGTACTTC. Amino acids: CASRRTGDSYEQYF.

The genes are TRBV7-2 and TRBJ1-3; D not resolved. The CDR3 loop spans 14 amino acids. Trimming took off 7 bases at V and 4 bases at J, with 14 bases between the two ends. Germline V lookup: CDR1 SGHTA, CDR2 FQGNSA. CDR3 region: CASTLTGTGNTIYF. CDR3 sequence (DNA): TGTGCCAGCACCTTGACCGGAACAGGAAACACCATATATTTT.

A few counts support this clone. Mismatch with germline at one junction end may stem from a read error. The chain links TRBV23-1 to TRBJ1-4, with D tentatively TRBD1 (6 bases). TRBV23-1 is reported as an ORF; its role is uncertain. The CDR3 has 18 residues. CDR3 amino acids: CASRQSTGLQGANEKLFF. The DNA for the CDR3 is TGCGCCAGCAGACAATCGACGGGGTTACAGGGAGCTAATGAAAAACTGTTTTTT.

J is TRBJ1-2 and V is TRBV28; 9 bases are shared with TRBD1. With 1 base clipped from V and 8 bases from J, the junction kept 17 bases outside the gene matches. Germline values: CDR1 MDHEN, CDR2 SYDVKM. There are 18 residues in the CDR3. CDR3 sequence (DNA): TGTGCCAGCAGTTTATTACCGGGACAGGGACCACTTTGGCGGGGCTACACCTTC. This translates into CASSLLPGQGPLWRGYTF.

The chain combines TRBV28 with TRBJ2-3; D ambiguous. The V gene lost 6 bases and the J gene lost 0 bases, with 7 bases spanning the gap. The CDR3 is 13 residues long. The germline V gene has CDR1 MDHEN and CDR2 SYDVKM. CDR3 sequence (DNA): TGTGCCAGCAGGCCGCCCAGCACAGATACGCAGTATTTT. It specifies CASRPPSTDTQYF.

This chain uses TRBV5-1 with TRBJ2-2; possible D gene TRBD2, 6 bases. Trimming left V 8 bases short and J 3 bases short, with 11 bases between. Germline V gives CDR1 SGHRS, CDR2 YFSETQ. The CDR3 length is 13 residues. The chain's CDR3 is CARISGDTGELFF. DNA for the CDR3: TGCGCCAGAATTTCGGGAGACACCGGGGAGCTGTTTTTT.

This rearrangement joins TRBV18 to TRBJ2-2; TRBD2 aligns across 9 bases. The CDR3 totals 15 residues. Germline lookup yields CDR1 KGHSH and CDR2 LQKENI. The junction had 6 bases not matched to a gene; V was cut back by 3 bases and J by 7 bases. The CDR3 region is CASSPPGLAVGELFF. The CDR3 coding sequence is TGTGCCAGCTCACCGCCGGGACTAGCTGTCGGGGAGCTGTTTTTT.

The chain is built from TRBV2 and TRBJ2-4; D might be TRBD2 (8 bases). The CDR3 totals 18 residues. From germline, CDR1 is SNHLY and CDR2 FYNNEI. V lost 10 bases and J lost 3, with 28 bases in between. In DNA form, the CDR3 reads TGTGCCACTCGGCCGGGACTAGAGGACCAGGGGGGCAAAAACATTCAGTACTTC. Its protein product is CATRPGLEDQGGKNIQYF.

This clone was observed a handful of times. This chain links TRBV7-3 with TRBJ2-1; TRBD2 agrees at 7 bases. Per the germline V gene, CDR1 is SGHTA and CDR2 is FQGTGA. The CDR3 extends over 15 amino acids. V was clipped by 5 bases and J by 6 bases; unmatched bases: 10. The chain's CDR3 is CASSPGGTKANEQFF. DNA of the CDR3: TGTGCCAGCAGCCCAGGAGGGACTAAGGCCAATGAGCAGTTCTTC.

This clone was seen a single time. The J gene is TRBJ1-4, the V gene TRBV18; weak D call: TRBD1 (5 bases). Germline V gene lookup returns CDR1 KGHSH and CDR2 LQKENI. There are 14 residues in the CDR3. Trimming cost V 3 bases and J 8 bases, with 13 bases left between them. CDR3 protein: CASSPTEPSEKLFF. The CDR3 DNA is TGTGCCAGCTCACCGACAGAACCTAGCGAAAAACTGTTTTTT.

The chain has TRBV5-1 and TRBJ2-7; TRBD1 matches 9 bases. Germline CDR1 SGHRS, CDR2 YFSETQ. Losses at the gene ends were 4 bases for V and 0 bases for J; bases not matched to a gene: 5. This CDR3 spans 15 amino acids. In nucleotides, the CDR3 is TGCGCCAGCAGCCCCGTGACAGGGGGCTCCTACGAGCAGTACTTC. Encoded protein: CASSPVTGGSYEQYF.

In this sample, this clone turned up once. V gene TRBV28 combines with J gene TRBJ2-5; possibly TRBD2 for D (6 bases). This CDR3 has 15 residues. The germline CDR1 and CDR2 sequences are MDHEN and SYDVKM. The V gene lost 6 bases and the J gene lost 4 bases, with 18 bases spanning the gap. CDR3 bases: TGTGCCAGCAGCTTTCCAAACGGGGGTGGAGAGACCCAGTACTTC. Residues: CASSFPNGGGETQYF.

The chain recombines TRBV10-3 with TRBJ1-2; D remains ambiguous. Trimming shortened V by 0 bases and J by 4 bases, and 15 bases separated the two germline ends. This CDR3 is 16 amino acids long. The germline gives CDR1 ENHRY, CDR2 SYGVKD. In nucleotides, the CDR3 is TGTGCCATCAGTGAGTCCGAGGGCTTAGCCGTCTATGGCTACACCTTC. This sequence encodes CAISESEGLAVYGYTF.